This T cell receptor beta chain came from a study of T cell responses to AZD1222 COVID-19 vaccine. CDR1 and CDR2 from the germline V gene are MNHEY and SVGAGI. The CDR3 spans 15 residues. The V end was cut by 8 bases, the J end by 7 bases, with 22 bases between. Repertoires were generated with immunoSEQ multiplex PCR, while TCRdb's copy carries only in-frame clones and drops some. The sample records about 150,000 clones, about 93% being singletons. Study-wide points: Vaccination with two AZD1222 doses was followed by a rise in Spike-specific TCR breadth and depth. Seropositive AZD1222 recipients at baseline numbered only five or six.

Concerning this clone: Its specificity is unknown.

Sequencing used peripheral blood, obtained 28 days after the second AZD1222 dose. V usage is TRBV6-5 and J usage is TRBJ2-3, with TRBD2 as a possible D gene (5 bases). This clonotype was sampled from an adult who received the AZD1222 COVID-19 vaccine. Here the CDR3 reads CASWDSEDRRHTQYF. Here the CDR3 DNA reads TGTGCCAGCTGGGATTCGGAGGACCGGAGGCATACGCAGTATTTT.